This is a list of T cell receptor beta chains from one sample in a study of T-cell reconstitution after alpha-beta-depleted transplantation in children. TCRdb processed the PCR reads anew with MiXCR; each CDR3 protein has one entry. The sample shows roughly 300,000 distinct CDR3 sequences, 9% to 12% of them seen only once. The source was PBMCs from the stem cell graft donor, collected from the stem cell graft. These receptors were collected from a human donor who donated a stem cell graft to a child with acute lymphoblastic leukemia. Both conserved end residues are part of each CDR3. Each record gives: CDR3 DNA, CDR3 protein, J gene, V gene, clone size, D gene. The D gene is left open where the match is weak. For some rows the clone size is stated as once, few or many, or as a class when expanded; others skip it.

TGTGCCAGCAGGATGAACACTGAAGCTTTCTTT CASRMNTEAFF TRBJ1-1 TRBV2 NA NA
TGCAGTGCTAGAGGGCCCTCCGCTCAAGAGACCCAGTACTTC CSARGPSAQETQYF TRBJ2-5 TRBV20-1 NA NA
TGTGCCTGGAGTCGAACTGACGCCGGGGAGCTGTTTTTT CAWSRTDAGELFF TRBJ2-2 TRBV30 NA NA
TGCAGTGCTAGACCCACTAGTAGTGGCTACAATGAGCAGTTCTTC CSARPTSSGYNEQFF TRBJ2-1 TRBV20-1 few NA
TGTGCCAGCAGCTTGGGGCTGGGGACAGATACGCAGTATTTT CASSLGLGTDTQYF TRBJ2-3 TRBV5-6 many NA
TGTGCCAGCAGTTTCAACACCGGGACGGTTGAAAAACTGTTTTTT CASSFNTGTVEKLFF TRBJ1-4 TRBV7-9 NA NA
TGTGCCAGCCGAGGGGGGGGGACGGGGGCCAACGTCCTGACTTTC CASRGGGTGANVLTF TRBJ2-6 TRBV7-2 few NA
TGTGCCAGCAGCTTAGCAGCGGGACTAGCGGGGAGCTACGAGCAGTACTTC CASSLAAGLAGSYEQYF TRBJ2-7 TRBV7-2 few TRBD2
TGCAGTGCTAGAGATGGGCAGGGCTACTATGGCTACACCTTC CSARDGQGYYGYTF TRBJ1-2 TRBV20-1 many NA
TGTGCCAGCAGCCGAGGGACTAGCGATCAAGAGACCCAGTACTTC CASSRGTSDQETQYF TRBJ2-5 TRBV3-1 few TRBD2
TGCGCCAGCAGCCAAGATCAGGGGAGGACTGAAGCTTTCTTT CASSQDQGRTEAFF TRBJ1-1 TRBV4-3 few NA
TGTGCCAGCTCAAAAGAAGTTGGGGGCCTGAGCTCCTACGAGCAGTACTTC CASSKEVGGLSSYEQYF TRBJ2-7 TRBV7-2 NA NA
TGCGCCAGCAGCTTGGCTTTTAGGACTAGCGGGAGTCGGGAGACCCAGTACTTC CASSLAFRTSGSRETQYF TRBJ2-5 TRBV5-1 few TRBD2
TGCAGTGCTTACCGACAGGGGAGGCCAGATACGCAGTATTTT CSAYRQGRPDTQYF TRBJ2-3 TRBV20-1 few TRBD1
TGTGCCAGCAGTTTAAAGGTCAGGGGCCTGGGCAATCAGCCCCAGCATTTT CASSLKVRGLGNQPQHF TRBJ1-5 TRBV28 NA NA
TGTGCCAGCAGTTTAAGCGATTTTAGCGGGCCGCTCCAAGAGACCCAGTACTTC CASSLSDFSGPLQETQYF TRBJ2-5 TRBV12-3/TRBV12-4 few TRBD2
TGCGCCAGCAGCTTCGGGACAGGCACTGAAGCTTTCTTT CASSFGTGTEAFF TRBJ1-1 TRBV5-1 few TRBD1
TGCGCCAGCAGCCAAGATTTTCCGCGTGGGTGGAAGTACGAGCAGTACTTC CASSQDFPRGWKYEQYF TRBJ2-7 TRBV4-3 many NA
TGTGCCAGCAGCTCCCGACAGACTGGACTGAACACCGGGGAGCTGTTTTTT CASSSRQTGLNTGELFF TRBJ2-2 TRBV5-5 NA NA
TGTGCCAGCAGCGGCCCCTCTCCCGAGCAGTACTTC CASSGPSPEQYF TRBJ2-7 TRBV9 NA NA